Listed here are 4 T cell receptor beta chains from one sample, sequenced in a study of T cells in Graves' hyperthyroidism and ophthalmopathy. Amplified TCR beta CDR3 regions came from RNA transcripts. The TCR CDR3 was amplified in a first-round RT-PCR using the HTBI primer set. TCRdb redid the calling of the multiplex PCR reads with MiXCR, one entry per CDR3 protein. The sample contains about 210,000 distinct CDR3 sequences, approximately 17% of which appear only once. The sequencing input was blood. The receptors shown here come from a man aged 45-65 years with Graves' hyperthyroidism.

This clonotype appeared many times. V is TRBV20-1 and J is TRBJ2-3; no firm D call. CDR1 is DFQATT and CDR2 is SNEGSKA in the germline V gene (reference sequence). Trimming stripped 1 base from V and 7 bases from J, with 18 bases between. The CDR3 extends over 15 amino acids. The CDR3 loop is CSARALKDTVNTQYF. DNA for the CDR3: TGCAGTGCTAGAGCTCTTAAGGATACAGTAAATACGCAGTATTTT.

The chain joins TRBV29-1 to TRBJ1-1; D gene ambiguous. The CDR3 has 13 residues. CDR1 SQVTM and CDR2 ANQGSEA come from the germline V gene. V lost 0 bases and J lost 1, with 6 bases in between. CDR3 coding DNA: TGCAGCGTTGAAGAACAAGGGAACACTGAAGCTTTCTTT. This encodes CSVEEQGNTEAFF.

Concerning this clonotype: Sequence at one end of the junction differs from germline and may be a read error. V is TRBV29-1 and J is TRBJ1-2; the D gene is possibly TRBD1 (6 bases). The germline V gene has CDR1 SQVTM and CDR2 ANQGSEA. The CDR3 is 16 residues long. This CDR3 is CSVEEGPDRNYYDYTF. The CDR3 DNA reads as TGCAGCGTTGAAGAAGGACCCGACAGGAACTACTATGACTACACCTTC.

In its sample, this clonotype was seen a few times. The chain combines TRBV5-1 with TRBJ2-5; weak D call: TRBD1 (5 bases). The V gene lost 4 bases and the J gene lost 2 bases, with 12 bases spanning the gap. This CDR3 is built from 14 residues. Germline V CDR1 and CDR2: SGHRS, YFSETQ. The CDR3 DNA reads TGCGCCAGCAGCCGAGACAGTTTACAAGAGACCCAGTACTTC. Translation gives CASSRDSLQETQYF.